These 5 T cell receptor beta chains came from one sample sequenced in a study of shared clonotypes between healthy human individuals. The assay was immunoSEQ multiplex PCR, and TCRdb's table has in-frame clones only and misses some. This sample has hundreds of thousands of clones, with 96% found just once. CD45RO-negative cells were positively selected for CCR7, leaving out terminally differentiated effector memory CD45RA+ cells. The sample consisted of naive CD8+ T cells sorted from blood. All receptors derive from a woman between 25 and 40 years old in good health.

The rearrangement uses TRBV27 and TRBJ1-1, with D maybe TRBD1 (6 bases). Germline CDR1 reads MNHEY; CDR2 reads SMNVEV (reference sequence). This CDR3 region has 15 residues. The V and J ends lost 3 bases and 1 base respectively, with 12 bases between them. The CDR3 nucleotides are TGTGCCAGCAGTTTGGCGGGGGGGCGGAACACTGAAGCTTTCTTT. This gives the protein CASSLAGGRNTEAFF.

The chain has TRBV11-2 and TRBJ2-5, with TRBD2 as a possible D gene (5 bases). Germline V CDR1 and CDR2: SGHAT, FQNNGV. Trimming took off 1 base at V and 11 bases at J, with 14 bases between the two ends. This CDR3 comprises 13 residues. CDR3 sequence reads: CASSLGRSEEQYF. The CDR3 nucleotides read TGTGCCAGCAGCTTAGGGAGGAGCGAAGAGCAGTACTTC.

This clone was counted a single time. The chain joins TRBV27 to TRBJ2-1; D possibly corresponds to TRBD1 (5 bases). From germline, CDR1 is MNHEY and CDR2 SMNVEV (reference sequence). With 7 bases removed from V and 4 bases from J, the gap between germline ends came to 14 bases. The CDR3 extends over 14 amino acids. CDR3 loop: CASKTGSRYNEQFF. As DNA, the CDR3 is TGTGCCAGCAAAACAGGCTCACGGTACAATGAGCAGTTCTTC.

V usage is TRBV6-6 and J usage is TRBJ2-1; D call uncertain. The V end was cut by 7 bases, the J end by 5 bases, with 12 bases between. The germline CDR1 and CDR2 sequences are MNHNY and SVGAGI (reference sequence). CDR3 length: 13 residues. In nucleotides, the CDR3 is TGTGCCAGCAACCTTCAACGAAACAATGAGCAGTTCTTC. This codes for CASNLQRNNEQFF.

This clone was counted once. The chain carries TRBV27 and TRBJ1-1; 8 nucleotides align to TRBD1. Losses at the gene ends were 5 bases for V and 4 bases for J; bases not matched to a gene: 9. Germline-derived CDR1 and CDR2 are MNHEY and SMNVEV (reference sequence). The CDR3 runs to 15 residues. CDR3 coding DNA: TGTGCCAGCAGTCTCTATTCAGGGGGCGGCACTGAAGCTTTCTTT. Translating gives CASSLYSGGGTEAFF.